Listed below are T cell receptor beta chains from one sample, sequenced in a study of persistence of HIV-infected CD4 T cells. No antigen is known for these receptors. Generated by immunoSEQ multiplex PCR, the TCRdb table keeps only in-frame clones and is missing some. The table records 36,000 or so clones, roughly 80% of them present only once. The material was cultured CD4+ T cells from PBMCs, obtained from a patient who received antiretroviral therapy. These receptors all come from an adult with HIV. The donor label of this sample is uncertain. Each CDR3 is given with its conserved first and last residue. Clone size is shown for a subset of rows, as once, few, many or a class of expanded clone.

>TRBV2|-|TRBJ1-2
CASREDLYGYTF
>TRBV5-4|-|TRBJ2-3
CASRQDRGLSDTQYF
>TRBV19|-|TRBJ1-5
CASLDGVGQPQHF
>TRBV27|-|TRBJ1-2
CASSLEGGRHYGYTF
>TRBV12-5|-|TRBJ2-5
CASGLPAGLQETQYF
>TRBV27|-|TRBJ1-5
CASSSTSLGLLRQPQHF
>TRBV6-5|-|TRBJ2-2
CASSYSAGGPGELFF
>TRBV19|-|TRBJ1-2
CASSRTEPNYGYTF
>TRBV19|-|TRBJ1-2
CASTGDTRRTYGYTF
>TRBV19|-|TRBJ1-5
CASSMGAISPNQPQHF
>TRBV5-1|-|TRBJ2-2
CASSPKGTENTGELFF
>TRBV6-2/TRBV6-3|-|TRBJ2-3
CASSDTDTQYF
>TRBV4-1|-|TRBJ2-3
CASSQGQAGGRGDTQYF
>TRBV9|-|TRBJ2-1
CASSVRGGEPYNEQFF
>TRBV6-1|-|TRBJ2-4
CASSDRANIQYF
>TRBV6-5|-|TRBJ1-1
CASSQQGSNTEAFF
>TRBV11-2|-|TRBJ2-7
CASSLRQEGSEQYF
>TRBV9|-|TRBJ2-3
CASSVTGTGTDTQYF
>TRBV12-3/TRBV12-4|-|TRBJ1-2
CASSPGTAGYTF
>TRBV7-9|-|TRBJ1-1
CASSLGVLNTEAFF
>TRBV9|-|TRBJ2-6
CASSVSQGTGANVLTF
>TRBV5-4|-|TRBJ1-6
CASSSSPGVSNSPLHF
>TRBV7-9|-|TRBJ1-2
CASSLARRTAGAGYTF
>TRBV5-1|once|TRBJ2-7
CASSIGQSYEQYF
>TRBV4-1|-|TRBJ1-1
CASSPSPAQRTEAFF
>TRBV29-1|few|TRBJ1-4
CSVDTGTGPEKLFF
>TRBV29-1|-|TRBJ2-1
CSVEGQLNEQFF